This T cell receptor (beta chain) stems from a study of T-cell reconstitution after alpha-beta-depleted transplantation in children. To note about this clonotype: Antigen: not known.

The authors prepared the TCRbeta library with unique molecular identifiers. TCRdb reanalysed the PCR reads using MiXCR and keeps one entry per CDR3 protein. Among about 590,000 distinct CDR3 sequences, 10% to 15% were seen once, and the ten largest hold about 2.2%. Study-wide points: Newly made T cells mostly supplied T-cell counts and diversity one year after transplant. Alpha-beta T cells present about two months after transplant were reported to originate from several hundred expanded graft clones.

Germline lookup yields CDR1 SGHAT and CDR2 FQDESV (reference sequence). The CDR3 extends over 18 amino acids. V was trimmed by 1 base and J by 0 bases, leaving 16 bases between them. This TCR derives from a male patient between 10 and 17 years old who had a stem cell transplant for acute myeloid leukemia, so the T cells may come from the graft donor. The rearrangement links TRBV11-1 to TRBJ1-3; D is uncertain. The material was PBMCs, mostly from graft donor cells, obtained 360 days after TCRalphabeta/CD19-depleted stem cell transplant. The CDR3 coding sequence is TGTGCCAGCAGCTTAGTCGTAGGGCCCCCGTCCTCTGGAAACACCATATATTTT. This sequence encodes CASSLVVGPPSSGNTIYF.